Below, one TCR beta chain is given with its context. The method was immunoSEQ multiplex PCR; TCRdb's version includes in-frame clones alone and lacks a portion of them. The top ten hold about 6.5% of the sample, which has 30,000 to 45,000 clones, 89% seen once. V lost 4 bases and J lost 5; bases outside the gene matches: 7. CDR1 is LNHDA and CDR2 is SQIVND in the germline V gene (reference sequence). The length of the CDR3 is 17 residues. The source of the sample is a study of blood T cell repertoires in COVID-19. On the study more broadly: Nucleic acid was either cDNA or gDNA, and it came from T cells, B-cell-depleted T cells, or PBMCs.

The TCR comes from a human donor in a cohort sampled during active COVID-19. V and J are TRBV19 and TRBJ2-3; 15 nucleotides match TRBD2. Sequenced: peripheral blood. The CDR3 nucleotides are TGTGCCAGTAGTACCACTGGACTAGCGGGAGGGCGAGATACGCAGTATTTT. It specifies CASSTTGLAGGRDTQYF.